This TCR beta chain came from a study of blood T cells in healthy people across ages. Together with a sample-barcoded 5' primer, a J-beta primer mix was included in a second PCR lasting about 7 to 12 cycles. Any given sample supplied a minimum of 2.5 million CDR3-containing paired-end reads. MiXCR, applied by TCRdb to the 5' RACE reads, yields one record per CDR3 protein. The table records approximately 680,000 distinct CDR3 sequences, 32% of them present only once. V was cut by 10 bases and J by 2 bases, with 11 bases left in between. Germline values: CDR1 LNHDA, CDR2 SQIVND (reference sequence). The CDR3 totals 12 residues. The amount of total RNA extracted per sample was at least 6 micrograms.

The sample comprised blood. This chain links TRBV19 with TRBJ1-2; D is uncertain. This receptor was taken from a woman over 75 in good health. CDR3 region: CATTGQNYGYTF. The CDR3 coding sequence is TGTGCCACTACTGGGCAGAACTATGGCTACACCTTC.